This record looks at one T cell receptor (beta chain) sequence and its context. These data are taken from a study of blood T cell repertoires in COVID-19. Germline CDR1 and CDR2: KGHDR and SFDVKD. The junction had 14 bases not matched to a gene; V was cut back by 4 bases and J by 0 bases. CDR3 size: 19 residues. Study processing details: Quantification of nucleated cells was approximated via reference gene primer amplification. Data came from immunoSEQ multiplex PCR; TCRdb stores just in-frame clones and leaves some out. That table furnishes V, J and clone size, whereas the DNA furnished D and trimming. Altogether about 210,000 clones are present, 88% being singletons, with the ten largest covering around 1.6%.

The source of this sequence is a man between 18 and 29 years old with active or convalescent COVID-19. What was sequenced was peripheral blood. The V gene is TRBV24-1, the J gene TRBJ2-4; the match to TRBD1 covers 7 bases. CDR3 residues: CATSETDRDRTTAKNIQYF. CDR3 bases: TGTGCCACCAGTGAGACAGACAGGGATCGAACTACAGCCAAAAACATTCAGTACTTC.